This is a list of T cell receptor beta chains from one sample in a study of cytomegalovirus exposure and HLA in healthy donors. Libraries were prepared by immunoSEQ multiplex PCR; TCRdb keeps only in-frame clonotypes and omits some of them. Altogether some 130,000 clones are present, around 77% being singletons, with the ten largest covering 3.5% to 5%. The sample consisted of PBMCs. These receptors came from a male donor in good health and CMV-seropositive. Each CDR3 is given with its conserved first and last residue. The order of the fields is D gene, J gene, clone size, V gene, CDR3 DNA, CDR3 protein. D genes are given only for firm matches. Expanded clones get a size class; other rows say once, few or many, or leave the size out.

d_call: -
j_call: TRBJ1-5
clone_size: -
v_call: TRBV5-6
cdr3_nt: TGTGCCAGCAGCTTGGAGGGGCCGGGCAATCAGCCCCAGCATTTT
cdr3_aa: CASSLEGPGNQPQHF

d_call: -
j_call: TRBJ1-1
clone_size: -
v_call: TRBV6-5
cdr3_nt: TGTGCCAGCATCACAAACCGGGGGACTGAAGCTTTCTTT
cdr3_aa: CASITNRGTEAFF

d_call: -
j_call: TRBJ2-7
clone_size: -
v_call: TRBV7-6
cdr3_nt: TGTGCCAGCAGCTTACAGGGGACCTACGAGCAGTACTTC
cdr3_aa: CASSLQGTYEQYF

d_call: -
j_call: TRBJ1-2
clone_size: -
v_call: TRBV10-3
cdr3_nt: TGTGCCATCAGTGAGCCCCGGGACTTGGGCTACACCTTC
cdr3_aa: CAISEPRDLGYTF

d_call: TRBD1
j_call: TRBJ1-1
clone_size: -
v_call: TRBV5-1
cdr3_nt: TGCGCCAGCAGCTTGGAATTTAGGGGGCGGACTGAAGCTTTCTTT
cdr3_aa: CASSLEFRGRTEAFF

d_call: TRBD2
j_call: TRBJ2-5
clone_size: -
v_call: TRBV5-1
cdr3_nt: TGCGCCAGCCAGATAGCGGGGCAAGAGACCCAGTACTTC
cdr3_aa: CASQIAGQETQYF

d_call: TRBD1
j_call: TRBJ2-3
clone_size: -
v_call: TRBV29-1
cdr3_nt: TGCAGCGGGCGGCAGGGGGCAGCAGATACGCAGTATTTT
cdr3_aa: CSGRQGAADTQYF

d_call: -
j_call: TRBJ1-1
clone_size: -
v_call: TRBV29-1
cdr3_nt: TGCAGCGTTGCGTTGATCGGGTACACTGAAGCTTTCTTT
cdr3_aa: CSVALIGYTEAFF

d_call: -
j_call: TRBJ2-2
clone_size: -
v_call: TRBV5-1
cdr3_nt: TGCGCCAGCCGCCCGGGACATGACACCGGGGAGCTGTTTTTT
cdr3_aa: CASRPGHDTGELFF

d_call: -
j_call: TRBJ1-1
clone_size: -
v_call: TRBV9
cdr3_nt: TGTGCCAGCGGAGACAGACGGATGAACACTGAAGCTTTCTTT
cdr3_aa: CASGDRRMNTEAFF

d_call: -
j_call: TRBJ1-2
clone_size: -
v_call: TRBV28
cdr3_nt: TGTGCCAGCAGTTTGACAGTCCCCTATGGCTACACCTTC
cdr3_aa: CASSLTVPYGYTF

d_call: TRBD1
j_call: TRBJ2-4
clone_size: -
v_call: TRBV5-4
cdr3_nt: TGTGCCAGCAGCTTTGGACAGGGTCAAAACATTCAGTACTTC
cdr3_aa: CASSFGQGQNIQYF

d_call: -
j_call: TRBJ1-5
clone_size: -
v_call: TRBV27
cdr3_nt: TGTGCCAGCAGGGGAGGGGGTAGCAATCAGCCCCAGCATTTT
cdr3_aa: CASRGGGSNQPQHF

d_call: -
j_call: TRBJ2-3
clone_size: -
v_call: TRBV2
cdr3_nt: TGTGCCAGCACCCGACTTCTAGATACGCAGTATTTT
cdr3_aa: CASTRLLDTQYF

d_call: -
j_call: TRBJ2-7
clone_size: -
v_call: TRBV16
cdr3_nt: TGTGCCAGCAGCCAATCGCTAGGATCTGGCGAGCAGTACTTC
cdr3_aa: CASSQSLGSGEQYF

d_call: TRBD2
j_call: TRBJ2-2
clone_size: -
v_call: TRBV5-1
cdr3_nt: TGCGCCAGCAGCTGGGGGACTAGCGGCTACACCGGGGAGCTGTTTTTT
cdr3_aa: CASSWGTSGYTGELFF

d_call: TRBD2
j_call: TRBJ2-2
clone_size: -
v_call: TRBV11-1
cdr3_nt: TGTGCCAGCAGCGGACTAGCGGGAGGCGTCGGGGAGCTGTTTTTT
cdr3_aa: CASSGLAGGVGELFF

d_call: TRBD1
j_call: TRBJ1-2
clone_size: few
v_call: TRBV7-9
cdr3_nt: TGTGCCAGCAGCCGTCGGGACAGAGCTAACTATGGCTACACCTTC
cdr3_aa: CASSRRDRANYGYTF

d_call: TRBD2
j_call: TRBJ2-3
clone_size: few
v_call: TRBV5-1
cdr3_nt: TGCGCCAGCAGCTTAGTAGCGGGAGGGACCACAGATACGCAGTATTTT
cdr3_aa: CASSLVAGGTTDTQYF

d_call: TRBD1
j_call: TRBJ2-3
clone_size: -
v_call: TRBV25-1
cdr3_nt: TGTGCCAGCAGTGAATCTCGGACAGGGGGCACAGATACGCAGTATTTT
cdr3_aa: CASSESRTGGTDTQYF

d_call: -
j_call: TRBJ2-3
clone_size: -
v_call: TRBV28
cdr3_nt: TGTGCCAGCAGTGGGCCTTTGGGCAGCACAGATACGCAGTATTTT
cdr3_aa: CASSGPLGSTDTQYF

d_call: -
j_call: TRBJ1-4
clone_size: once
v_call: TRBV10-3
cdr3_nt: TGTGCCATCAGTGAGATCGGACAGTGGGGGGGACAAGGGAATGAAAAACTGTTTTTT
cdr3_aa: CAISEIGQWGGQGNEKLFF

d_call: TRBD1
j_call: TRBJ2-3
clone_size: -
v_call: TRBV27
cdr3_nt: TGTGCCAGCAGTTTCTTCATCCGGGACAGGGGCCGCGGGGATACGCAGTATTTT
cdr3_aa: CASSFFIRDRGRGDTQYF

d_call: TRBD1
j_call: TRBJ2-6
clone_size: -
v_call: TRBV10-3
cdr3_nt: TGTGCCACCACTTCTGGACAGGCCTCTGGGGCCAACGTCCTGACTTTC
cdr3_aa: CATTSGQASGANVLTF

d_call: TRBD2
j_call: TRBJ2-1
clone_size: few
v_call: TRBV19
cdr3_nt: TGTGCCAGTAGTATCCACCTCATACCTAGCGGGGGATACAATGAGCAGTTCTTC
cdr3_aa: CASSIHLIPSGGYNEQFF

d_call: TRBD1
j_call: TRBJ1-2
clone_size: once
v_call: TRBV2
cdr3_nt: TGTGCCAGCCGGACAGGGGGTTTGCCTGACACTTATGGCTACACCTTC
cdr3_aa: CASRTGGLPDTYGYTF

d_call: -
j_call: TRBJ1-6
clone_size: once
v_call: TRBV11-2
cdr3_nt: TGTGCCAGCAGCTTAGATCTCAATTCACCCCTCCACTTT
cdr3_aa: CASSLDLNSPLHF

d_call: -
j_call: TRBJ2-2
clone_size: -
v_call: TRBV5-1
cdr3_nt: TGCGCCAGCAGCTTGGCGGCAGGGCCCACCGGGGAGCTGTTTTTT
cdr3_aa: CASSLAAGPTGELFF

d_call: TRBD1
j_call: TRBJ1-6
clone_size: -
v_call: TRBV7-9
cdr3_nt: TGTTCCAGCAGCTTAGCGGCCGGGACAGCTAATTCACCCCTCCACTTT
cdr3_aa: CSSSLAAGTANSPLHF

d_call: -
j_call: TRBJ2-7
clone_size: -
v_call: TRBV5-1
cdr3_nt: TGCGCCAGCAGCCTAGGGGAAGCCTACGAGCAGTACTTC
cdr3_aa: CASSLGEAYEQYF

d_call: TRBD1
j_call: TRBJ2-1
clone_size: -
v_call: TRBV6-5
cdr3_nt: TGTGCCAGCAGTCGGACAGGGCCTCACAATGAGCAGTTCTTC
cdr3_aa: CASSRTGPHNEQFF

d_call: TRBD2
j_call: TRBJ2-3
clone_size: -
v_call: TRBV13
cdr3_nt: TGTGCCAGCAGCTTATGGGGGGGTTCAGGCGATACGCAGTATTTT
cdr3_aa: CASSLWGGSGDTQYF

d_call: -
j_call: TRBJ1-5
clone_size: -
v_call: TRBV6-1
cdr3_nt: TGTGCCAGCAGTGAAGGGCCCGATCAGCCCCAGCATTTT
cdr3_aa: CASSEGPDQPQHF

d_call: -
j_call: TRBJ2-1
clone_size: once
v_call: TRBV5-4
cdr3_nt: TGTGCCAGCAGCTCCCTTTACAATGAGCAGTTCTTC
cdr3_aa: CASSSLYNEQFF

d_call: TRBD1
j_call: TRBJ1-1
clone_size: few
v_call: TRBV7-9
cdr3_nt: TGTGCCAGCAGCCATTTCACGGACAGGGCAAACACTGAAGCTTTCTTT
cdr3_aa: CASSHFTDRANTEAFF

d_call: -
j_call: TRBJ2-6
clone_size: -
v_call: TRBV18
cdr3_nt: TGTGCCAGCTCACCACTCAGCGGCTCTGGGGCCAACGTCCTGACTTTC
cdr3_aa: CASSPLSGSGANVLTF

d_call: -
j_call: TRBJ2-7
clone_size: -
v_call: TRBV6-5
cdr3_nt: TGTGCCAGCAAGGGGGTAGCTTTTGCTACCGCTTGGTACTTC
cdr3_aa: CASKGVAFATAWYF

d_call: -
j_call: TRBJ2-7
clone_size: -
v_call: TRBV2
cdr3_nt: TGTGCCAGCAGGGAACAGGAAGGCTACGAGCAGTACTTC
cdr3_aa: CASREQEGYEQYF

d_call: -
j_call: TRBJ2-7
clone_size: few
v_call: TRBV7-2
cdr3_nt: TGTGCCAGCAGCTTCCCAGGCTCCTACGAGCAGTACTTC
cdr3_aa: CASSFPGSYEQYF